The 24 T cell receptor beta chains listed next were all sequenced from one sample in a study of blood T cells in healthy people across ages. Using a J-beta primer mix together with a sample-barcoded 5' primer, a second PCR was run for about 7 to 12 cycles. TCRdb re-called the 5' RACE reads through MiXCR, storing one row per CDR3 protein. The sample has 600,000 to 1,000,000 distinct CDR3 sequences; roughly 60% are singletons. The sequenced sample was blood. These receptors were collected from a man aged 30 to 45 in good health.

The chain couples TRBV5-1 to TRBJ1-5, with TRBD1 as a possible D gene (6 bases). Germline V CDR1 and CDR2: SGHRS, YFSETQ. Trimming removed 4 bases at V and 3 bases at J, with 8 bases between. The CDR3 runs to 13 residues. CDR3 DNA: TGCGCCAGCAGCCGGGACACCAATCAGCCCCAGCATTTT. Its translation: CASSRDTNQPQHF.

CDR3 sequence (DNA): TGCGCCAGCAGCTTTTCTGGAGGGGTACGGTACAATGAGCAGTTCTTC. Its translation is CASSFSGGVRYNEQFF. V gene TRBV5-1 combines with J gene TRBJ2-1, with a tentative D call TRBD2 (6 bases). Looked up from germline, CDR1 is SGHRS and CDR2 is YFSETQ. The CDR3 has 16 amino acids. Trimming removed 2 bases at V and 4 bases at J, with 16 bases between.

In this sample, this clonotype turned up once. The CDR3 sequence: CASSDGTTGNEQFF. CDR3 coding DNA: TGTGCCAGCAGCGATGGGACGACCGGGAATGAGCAGTTCTTC. The rearrangement uses TRBV7-9 and TRBJ2-1; either TRBD1 or TRBD2 may fit D (5 bases each). Trimming removed 5 bases at V and 7 bases at J, with 15 bases between. The germline V gene has CDR1 SEHNR and CDR2 FQNEAQ (reference sequence). This CDR3 is 14 amino acids long.

This clonotype was detected only a few times. The chain combines TRBV20-1 with TRBJ2-1, with 7 nucleotides matching TRBD2. CDR3 length: 11 residues. The ends lost 7 bases at V and 7 bases at J; junction bases unmatched: 4. The germline CDR1 and CDR2 sequences are DFQATT and SNEGSKA (reference sequence). The CDR3 DNA reads as TGCAGTGTGGCGGGAGCGAATGAGCAGTTCTTC. It is translated as CSVAGANEQFF.

The rearrangement links TRBV15 to TRBJ1-1; D not resolved. This CDR3 comprises 14 residues. Trimming stripped 1 base from V and 9 bases from J, with 15 bases between. Germline CDR1 LNHNV, CDR2 YYDKDF (reference sequence). This CDR3 reads CATSRGLAENKAFF. The CDR3 DNA is TGTGCCACCAGCAGAGGGTTAGCGGAAAACAAAGCTTTCTTT.

The chain recombines TRBV7-9 with TRBJ2-1; possibly TRBD1 or TRBD2 for D (5 bases each). The J call may be incorrect, as the DNA end agrees better with TRBJ2-7. The CDR3 sequence is 15 residues long. The germline V gene has CDR1 SEHNR and CDR2 FQNEAQ (reference sequence). CDR3 region: CASSRERGRTYEQYF. CDR3 nucleotide sequence: TGTGCCAGCAGTCGAGAGAGGGGCAGAACCTACGAGCAGTACTTC.

The chain carries TRBV5-1 and TRBJ2-7; no reliable D call. The CDR3 is 13 amino acids. Trimming left V 2 bases short and J 6 bases short, with 12 bases between. From germline, CDR1 is SGHRS and CDR2 YFSETQ. CDR3 DNA: TGCGCCAGCAGCTTACGATTTGCCGGCGAGCAGTACTTC. Its protein is CASSLRFAGEQYF.

The chain uses TRBV2 and TRBJ2-1; the D gene is possibly TRBD2 (6 bases). CDR3 length: 19 amino acids. Trimming removed 0 bases at V and 7 bases at J, with 25 bases between. Germline V lookup: CDR1 SNHLY, CDR2 FYNNEI. The CDR3 here is CASSEARPSMGRFGNEQFF. DNA for the CDR3: TGTGCCAGCAGTGAAGCACGTCCCTCGATGGGGAGGTTCGGGAATGAGCAGTTCTTC.

In this sample, this clonotype turned up a few times. The chain recombines TRBV7-2 with TRBJ2-7; no firm D call. V was shortened by 7 bases and J by 1 base, with 14 bases between the two germline ends. CDR3 size: 14 residues. Germline-derived CDR1 and CDR2 are SGHTA and FQGNSA. The CDR3 DNA follows: TGTGCCAGCACGCCCGGTCGGGTTTCCTACGAGCAGTACTTC. This translates into CASTPGRVSYEQYF.

V is TRBV4-2 and J is TRBJ1-1, with TRBD1 matching over 10 bases. CDR1 and CDR2 from the germline V gene are LGHNA and YNFKEQ. The CDR3 runs to 15 residues. Trimming took 0 bases from V and 5 from J; bases not matched to a gene: 3. The CDR3 DNA sequence: TGTGCCAGCAGCCAAGATGGGGACAGGGGAACTGAAGCTTTCTTT. This translates into CASSQDGDRGTEAFF.

This clonotype showed up many times. This chain uses TRBV7-9 with TRBJ1-1; TRBD1 might be the D (5 bases). Germline V gene lookup returns CDR1 SEHNR and CDR2 FQNEAQ (reference sequence). V lost 2 bases, J lost 2 bases, and 18 bases lay in between. This CDR3 contains 17 residues. CDR3 coding DNA: TGTGCCAGCAGCTTACTGGGGCAGCTGGGAGACAACACTGAAGCTTTCTTT. Its protein product is CASSLLGQLGDNTEAFF.

The chain employs TRBV7-8 and TRBJ1-5, with 10 bases aligning to TRBD1. Germline lookup yields CDR1 SGHVS and CDR2 FQNEAQ. V lost 5 bases and J lost 2; bases outside the gene matches: 12. The CDR3 is 18 amino acids. The CDR3 coding sequence is TGTGCCAGCAGCAACAATGCCGGGACAGGGGTCGGCAATCAGCCCCAGCATTTT. It is translated as CASSNNAGTGVGNQPQHF.

The chain has TRBV24-1 and TRBJ2-3, with D unclear. CDR1 is KGHDR, CDR2 SFDVKD, per germline. Trimming cost V 7 bases and J 2 bases, with 9 bases left between them. This CDR3 is 13 amino acids long. The CDR3 is CATSDPPTDTQYF. Here the CDR3 DNA reads TGTGCCACCAGCGATCCACCCACAGATACGCAGTATTTT.

This chain connects TRBV7-8 to TRBJ2-3, with a weak D call TRBD2 (5 bases). The CDR3 covers 16 residues. Trimming pared 1 base from V and 6 bases from J, leaving 17 bases between. CDR1 and CDR2 (germline): SGHVS, FQNEAQ. The CDR3 sequence is CASSLGSSPAADTQYF. In DNA form, the CDR3 reads TGTGCCAGCAGCTTAGGGTCTAGCCCAGCGGCGGATACGCAGTATTTT. The entire variable domain, with the rest obtained from reference TRBV7-8 and TRBJ2-3, is as follows: GAGVSQSPRYKVAKRGQDVALRCDPISGHVSLFWYQQALGQGPEFLTYFQNEAQLDKSGLPSDRFFAERPEGSVSTLKIQRTQQEDSAVYLCASSLGSSPAADTQYFGPGTRLTVL.

The genes are TRBV10-3 and TRBJ2-7; possible D gene TRBD2, 5 bases. V was trimmed by 2 bases and J by 7 bases, leaving 12 bases between them. CDR3 length: 13 amino acids. Germline V gene sequence: CDR1 ENHRY, CDR2 SYGVKD. The CDR3 spells CAISEIDYNEQYF. The CDR3 nucleotides are TGTGCCATCAGTGAGATTGACTACAATGAGCAGTACTTC.

The chain is built from TRBV6-6 and TRBJ1-2, with D hard to call. This CDR3 region has 13 residues. Per germline, CDR1 MNHNY and CDR2 SVGAGI (reference sequence). Trimming shortened V by 0 bases and J by 8 bases, and 10 bases separated the two germline ends. CDR3 residues: CASSYSSAQGYTF. CDR3 bases: TGTGCCAGCAGTTACTCGTCAGCTCAAGGCTACACCTTC.

The rearrangement links TRBV7-3 to TRBJ1-1; tentative D call: TRBD1 (5 bases). This CDR3 region has 16 residues. V lost 7 bases and J lost 0, with 18 bases in between. In germline, CDR1 is SGHTA, CDR2 FQGTGA. The CDR3 nucleotides read TGTGCCAGCACCCTCCTAGAGGGGAGCATGAACACTGAAGCTTTCTTT. This codes for CASTLLEGSMNTEAFF.

The CDR3 sequence: CASSAGLAGPTDTQYF. For the CDR3, the DNA is TGTGCCAGCAGTGCGGGACTAGCGGGTCCCACAGATACGCAGTATTTT. The V call is TRBV12-3 or TRBV12-4, the J call TRBJ2-3; TRBD2 matches 12 bases. V gave up 5 bases and J gave up 2 bases; unmatched junction bases: 5. The CDR3 runs to 16 residues.

This clonotype was recorded only once. The V and J genes are TRBV7-2 and TRBJ2-3; TRBD2 matches 8 bases. Losses at the gene ends were 1 base for V and 6 bases for J; bases not matched to a gene: 6. The CDR3 is made up of 15 amino acids. Germline V lookup: CDR1 SGHTA, CDR2 FQGNSA. CDR3 region: CASSLVAGGIDTQYF. CDR3 DNA sequence: TGTGCCAGCAGCTTAGTGGCGGGGGGTATCGATACGCAGTATTTT.

This clonotype was seen many times. The gene calls are TRBV7-2 and TRBJ2-3; D remains unclear. The CDR3 length is 14 residues. The germline V gene has CDR1 SGHTA and CDR2 FQGNSA. V lost 5 bases and J 4 bases, leaving 13 bases between the germline ends. CDR3 nucleotide sequence: TGTGCCAGCAGCACCGACTCCCGTTCAGATACGCAGTATTTT. It yields the protein CASSTDSRSDTQYF.

The J gene is TRBJ2-1, the V gene TRBV29-1; D possibly uses TRBD1 or TRBD2 (5 bases each). The DNA end is a closer match to TRBJ2-7, so the J assignment may be wrong. Germline V gives CDR1 SQVTM, CDR2 ANQGSEA. The CDR3 extends over 13 amino acids. CDR3: CSVDRGPYNEQYF. CDR3 sequence (DNA): TGCAGCGTTGATAGGGGACCCTACAATGAGCAGTACTTC.

This clonotype was picked up a small number of times. The V call is TRBV11-1, the J call TRBJ2-5; perhaps TRBD2 as D (6 bases). The DNA end favors TRBJ2-7, so the J call may be wrong. Germline values: CDR1 SGHAT, CDR2 FQDESV (reference sequence). This CDR3 contains 15 residues. CDR3 DNA: TGTGCCAGCAGCGCTATTCTAGCGACACACTACGAGCAGTACTTC. Translating gives CASSAILATHYEQYF.

In DNA form, the CDR3 reads TGCGCCAGCGGGACAGGTTACTCCTACAATGAGCAGTTCTTC. Its translation is CASGTGYSYNEQFF. This chain links TRBV10-2 with TRBJ2-1, with 8 nucleotides matching TRBD1. Germline V gene lookup returns CDR1 WSHSY and CDR2 SAAADI. The CDR3 runs to 14 residues. V lost 8 bases, J lost 0 bases, and 3 bases stayed unmatched.

V gene TRBV28 combines with J gene TRBJ2-7; possibly TRBD1 for D (5 bases). Trimming removed 5 bases at V and 6 bases at J, with 17 bases between. Germline CDR1 reads MDHEN; CDR2 reads SYDVKM. This CDR3 contains 14 residues. CDR3 in amino acids: CASSEVGVLREQYF. CDR3 DNA: TGTGCCAGCAGTGAGGTAGGGGTTTTACGCGAGCAGTACTTC.